This T cell receptor beta chain was sequenced for a study of cytomegalovirus exposure and HLA in healthy donors. Germline V gives CDR1 LGHNA, CDR2 YNFKEQ. The CDR3 is 14 amino acids. Losses at the gene ends were 3 bases for V and 3 bases for J; bases not matched to a gene: 3. For this clone: Its antigen remains unknown.

Study outcomes and limitations: Most TCR sequences were uncommon, yet certain public TCRs appeared in many donors.

13 Jbeta primers and 60 Vbeta primers were used for the PCR. Data came from immunoSEQ multiplex PCR; TCRdb stores just in-frame clones and leaves some out. Of around 160,000 clones in the sample, 80% to 90% were seen once. The TCR comes from a man between 18 and 35 years old in good health and CMV-seropositive. Input material: PBMCs. This chain joins TRBV4-2 and TRBJ2-7; TRBD1 aligns across 9 bases. CDR3 nucleotide sequence: TGTGCCAGCAGCCATACGGGACAGGGCTACGAGCAGTACTTC. Protein product: CASSHTGQGYEQYF.